These 16 T cell receptor beta chains were sequenced from one sample in a study of T cell changes during pregnancy in multiple sclerosis. Clones were sequenced by immunoSEQ multiplex PCR, and TCRdb holds only the in-frame ones, with some missing. The repertoire has approximately 21,000 clones, about 87% of them found once; the top ten carry 5.5% to 7.5%. The sequencing used CD8+ T cells from peripheral blood mononuclear cells, collected in the third trimester of pregnancy. The receptors were sampled from a female donor in good health, enrolled as a control in a pregnancy study.

The chain is built from TRBV4-3 and TRBJ2-7, with D perhaps matching TRBD2 (6 bases). V was pared by 0 bases and J by 6 bases, with 15 bases between. In germline, CDR1 is LGHNA, CDR2 YSLEER. This CDR3 region has 15 residues. The CDR3 protein is CASSQEPSLATEQYF. The CDR3, as DNA: TGCGCCAGCAGCCAAGAACCCTCTCTAGCGACCGAGCAGTACTTC.

J is TRBJ2-5 and V is TRBV6-5; 8 bases are a match to TRBD2. Germline V lookup: CDR1 MNHEY, CDR2 SVGAGI. V gave up 5 bases and J gave up 2 bases; unmatched junction bases: 7. The CDR3 extends over 15 amino acids. CDR3 in amino acids: CASSSAGGGQETQYF. The CDR3 coding sequence is TGTGCCAGCAGTAGCGCGGGGGGAGGGCAAGAGACCCAGTACTTC.

This chain joins TRBV11-2 and TRBJ2-3; 10 nucleotides line up with TRBD2. J gave up 2 bases and V 5 bases, and 4 bases lay outside the gene matches. In germline, CDR1 is SGHAT, CDR2 FQNNGV. The CDR3 runs to 15 residues. CDR3 in amino acids: CASSPSGGFTDTQYF. The DNA for the CDR3 is TGTGCCAGCAGCCCTAGCGGGGGCTTCACAGATACGCAGTATTTT.

The chain uses TRBV4-2 and TRBJ1-1, with D possibly being TRBD1 (6 bases). Trimming stripped 4 bases from V and 5 bases from J, with 11 bases between. Germline V gives CDR1 LGHNA, CDR2 YNFKEQ. This CDR3 has 13 amino acids. DNA for the CDR3: TGTGCCAGCAGCCCACTGGACAGTACTGAAGCTTTCTTT. It specifies CASSPLDSTEAFF.

This chain uses TRBV15 with TRBJ2-7; 11 bases are shared with TRBD1. CDR1 is LNHNV, CDR2 YYDKDF, per germline (reference sequence). CDR3 length equals 12 residues. V shed 8 bases, J shed 7 bases, and the junction held 4 bases outside the gene matches. CDR3 DNA sequence: TGTGCCACCGGGGACAGGGGGGGGGAGCAGTACTTC. As protein: CATGDRGGEQYF. Full variable domain (outside the CDR3, taken from reference TRBV15 and TRBJ2-7): DAMVIQNPRYQVTQFGKPVTLSCSQTLNHNVMYWYQQKSSQAPKLLFHYYDKDFNNEADTPDNFQSRRPNTSFCFLDIRSPGLGDTAMYLCATGDRGGEQYFGPGTRLTVT.

This clone was observed once. This chain links TRBV9 with TRBJ1-2, with 7 bases fitting TRBD1. The germline CDR1 and CDR2 sequences are SGDLS and YYNGEE. The J segment lost 7 bases and the V segment lost 6 bases, leaving 15 bases of the junction unmatched. There are 15 residues in the CDR3. CDR3 bases: TGTGCCAGCATGGCTCTTCAGAAAGGGGGCTTTGGCTACACCTTC. It codes for CASMALQKGGFGYTF.

The V and J genes are TRBV7-3 and TRBJ1-1; 7 nucleotides align to TRBD1. Per germline, CDR1 SGHTA and CDR2 FQGTGA. The CDR3 consists of 14 residues. V was pared by 3 bases and J by 5 bases, with 6 bases of the junction left unmatched. CDR3 in amino acids: CASSFGQAGTEAFF. CDR3 DNA sequence: TGTGCCAGCAGCTTCGGACAGGCAGGAACTGAAGCTTTCTTT. Variable domain in full (rest from reference TRBV7-3 and TRBJ1-1): GAGVSQTPSNKVTEKGKYVELRCDPISGHTALYWYRQSLGQGPEFLIYFQGTGAADDSGLPNDRFFAVRPEGSVSTLKIQRTERGDSAVYLCASSFGQAGTEAFFGQGTRLTVV.

V gene TRBV15 combines with J gene TRBJ2-7; D is unresolved. V lost 0 bases, J lost 5 bases, and 11 bases lay in between. Looked up from germline, CDR1 is LNHNV and CDR2 is YYDKDF (reference sequence). The CDR3 loop spans 14 amino acids. Here the CDR3 DNA reads TGTGCCACCAGCAGAGATAAAGGAGCCCACGAGCAGTACTTC. Protein sequence: CATSRDKGAHEQYF.

The rearrangement uses TRBV7-9 and TRBJ2-5; perhaps TRBD1 as D (5 bases). The CDR3 is 13 amino acids. V was trimmed by 5 bases and J by 2 bases, leaving 9 bases between them. Germline V gene lookup returns CDR1 SEHNR and CDR2 FQNEAQ (reference sequence). The CDR3 bases are TGTGCCAGCAGCCCTTACAGGCAAGAGACCCAGTACTTC. Translation: CASSPYRQETQYF.

The V and J genes are TRBV27 and TRBJ2-7, with D possibly being TRBD1 (6 bases). Germline values: CDR1 MNHEY, CDR2 SMNVEV (reference sequence). CDR3 length equals 16 residues. Trimming shortened V by 2 bases and J by 0 bases, and 14 bases separated the two germline ends. The CDR3 bases are TGTGCCAGCAGTTTAGGTCCAGGGGACCTCTCCTACGAGCAGTACTTC. It yields the protein CASSLGPGDLSYEQYF.

This clone was seen only a few times. The J gene is TRBJ2-1, the V gene TRBV13, with 8 bases fitting TRBD2. Germline V gene sequence: CDR1 PRHDT, CDR2 FYEKMQ (reference sequence). V trimming: 6 bases; J trimming: 6 bases; junction bases outside the gene matches: 10. This CDR3 region has 15 residues. CDR3 protein: CASSGGGLVSNEQFF. The CDR3 DNA sequence: TGTGCCAGCAGTGGAGGGGGACTAGTCAGCAATGAGCAGTTCTTC. The full variable domain, with the rest looked up from reference TRBV13 and TRBJ2-1, is AAGVIQSPRHLIKEKRETATLKCYPIPRHDTVYWYQQGPGQDPQFLISFYEKMQSDKGSIPDRFSAQQFSDYHSELNMSSLELGDSALYFCASSGGGLVSNEQFFGPGTRLTVL.

The gene calls are TRBV7-9 and TRBJ2-1; 8 positions agree with TRBD2. V shed 4 bases and J 1 base; nucleotides not matched to a gene: 3. The length of the CDR3 is 15 residues. The germline gives CDR1 SEHNR, CDR2 FQNEAQ (reference sequence). CDR3 protein: CASSSGRGSYNEQFF. The CDR3 bases are TGTGCCAGCAGCTCCGGGAGGGGGTCCTACAATGAGCAGTTCTTC.

The chain combines TRBV5-6 with TRBJ2-1; TRBD2 is a possible D gene (7 bases). CDR1 is SGHDT and CDR2 is YYEEEE in the germline V gene. The CDR3 has 16 amino acids. The ends were cut back, 3 bases at V and 7 bases at J, with 20 bases in the middle. In DNA form, the CDR3 reads TGTGCCAGCAGCTGGGGGGGCGCGGGACTTAGGAATGAGCAGTTCTTC. Its translation is CASSWGGAGLRNEQFF.

On this clone: Distinct nucleotide sequences in the sample also encode this CDR3. The chain uses TRBV4-2 and TRBJ1-1; no definite D call. The length of the CDR3 is 14 residues. Per the germline V gene, CDR1 is LGHNA and CDR2 is YNFKEQ. V lost 1 base and J 1 base, leaving 7 bases between the germline ends. This chain's CDR3 is CASSQGTENTEAFF. The CDR3 DNA is TGTGCCAGCAGCCAAGGCACAGAGAACACTGAAGCTTTCTTT.

By its share, this clone is large. The rearrangement uses TRBV2 and TRBJ2-1; TRBD1 agrees at 9 bases. Germline-derived CDR1 and CDR2 are SNHLY and FYNNEI. The CDR3 has 14 amino acids. Trimming removed 6 bases from V and 4 bases from J; junction bases left unmatched: 4. DNA for the CDR3: TGTGCCAGCAGACCGGGACAGGGTTACAATGAGCAGTTCTTC. It encodes CASRPGQGYNEQFF.

The V call is TRBV7-3, the J call TRBJ1-2, with TRBD1 identical over 8 bases. V gave up 5 bases and J gave up 2 bases; unmatched junction bases: 4. The germline V gene encodes CDR1 SGHTA and CDR2 FQGTGA. The CDR3 is made up of 14 amino acids. CDR3 sequence: CASSLAGGNYGYTF. The CDR3 DNA reads TGTGCCAGCAGCCTAGCAGGGGGCAACTATGGCTACACCTTC.